This record covers a single TCR beta chain. This CDR3 is 16 amino acids long. CDR1 is MNHEY and CDR2 is SMNVEV in the germline V gene (reference sequence). Trimming took 3 bases from V and 2 from J, leaving 17 bases between them. This entry is derived from a study of cytomegalovirus exposure and HLA in healthy donors. Some clones are missing from TCRdb's copy, which holds only in-frame ones; the method was immunoSEQ multiplex PCR. The data contain 100,000 to 150,000 clones, 94% of them singletons. The chain has TRBV27 and TRBJ2-7, with D perhaps matching TRBD2 (6 bases). Sequencing was performed on PBMCs. This TCR was recovered from a young woman in good health and CMV-seronegative. CDR3 loop: CASSLGTGTGPYEQYF. The CDR3 coding sequence is TGTGCCAGCAGTTTGGGCACGGGGACTGGCCCCTACGAGCAGTACTTC.